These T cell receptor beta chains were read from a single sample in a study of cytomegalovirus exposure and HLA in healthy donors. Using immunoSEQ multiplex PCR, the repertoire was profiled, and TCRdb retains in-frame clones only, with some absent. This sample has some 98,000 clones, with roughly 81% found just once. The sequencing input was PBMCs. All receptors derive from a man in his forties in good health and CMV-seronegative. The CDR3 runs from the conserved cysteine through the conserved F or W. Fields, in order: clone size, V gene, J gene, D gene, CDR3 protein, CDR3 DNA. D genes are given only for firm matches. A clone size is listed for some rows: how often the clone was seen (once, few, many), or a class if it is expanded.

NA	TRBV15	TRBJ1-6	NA	CATSSYRVSPLHF	TGTGCCACCAGCAGTTACAGGGTCTCACCCCTCCACTTT
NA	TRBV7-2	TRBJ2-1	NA	CASSNSRTVNNEQFF	TGTGCCAGCAGCAATAGCCGGACAGTCAACAATGAGCAGTTCTTC
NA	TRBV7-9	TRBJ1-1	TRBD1	CASSPSTTGGLGSAFF	TGTGCCAGCAGCCCTAGTACGACAGGGGGTTTGGGTTCAGCTTTCTTT
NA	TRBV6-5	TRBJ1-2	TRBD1	CASRPGQGSYTF	TGTGCCAGCAGGCCTGGACAGGGGAGCTACACCTTC
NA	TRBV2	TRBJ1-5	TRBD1	CASSADRVGQPQHF	TGTGCCAGCAGTGCCGACAGGGTGGGACAGCCCCAGCATTTT
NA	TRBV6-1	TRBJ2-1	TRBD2	CASSVQRGGLNEQFF	TGTGCCAGCAGTGTTCAGCGGGGGGGCCTCAATGAGCAGTTCTTC
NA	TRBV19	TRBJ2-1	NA	CASSFPGAREQFF	TGTGCCAGTAGTTTCCCAGGGGCCCGTGAGCAGTTCTTC
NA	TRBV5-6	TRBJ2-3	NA	CASSLPRVGTDTQYF	TGTGCCAGCAGCTTGCCCAGGGTGGGAACAGATACGCAGTATTTT
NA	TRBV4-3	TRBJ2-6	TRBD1	CASSQAGQGLSGANVLTF	TGCGCCAGCAGCCAGGCGGGACAGGGCCTTTCTGGGGCCAACGTCCTGACTTTC
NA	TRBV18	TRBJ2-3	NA	CASSPRGSTDTQYF	TGTGCCAGCTCACCCCGGGGATCCACAGATACGCAGTATTTT
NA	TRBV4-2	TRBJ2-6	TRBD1	CASSPTGASSGANVLTF	TGTGCCAGCAGCCCAACAGGGGCCAGCTCTGGGGCCAACGTCCTGACTTTC
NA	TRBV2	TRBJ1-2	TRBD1	CASGQGDYGYTF	TGTGCCAGCGGACAGGGGGACTATGGCTACACCTTC
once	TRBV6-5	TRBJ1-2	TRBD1	CASRADRNYGYTF	TGTGCCAGCAGGGCGGACAGGAACTATGGCTACACCTTC
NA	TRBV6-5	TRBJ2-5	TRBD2	CASSPSGVGETQYF	TGTGCCAGCTCTCCTAGCGGGGTCGGCGAGACCCAGTACTTC
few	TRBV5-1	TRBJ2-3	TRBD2	CASAEGGGGDTQYF	TGCGCCAGCGCTGAGGGCGGGGGTGGTGATACGCAGTATTTT
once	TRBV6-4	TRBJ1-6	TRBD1	CASSTTGDDNSPLHF	TGTGCCAGCAGTACGACAGGGGACGATAATTCACCCCTCCACTTT
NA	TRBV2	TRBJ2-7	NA	CASSGQGVLEQYF	TGTGCCAGCAGTGGGCAGGGTGTGTTAGAGCAGTACTTC
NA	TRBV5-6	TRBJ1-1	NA	CASSFGRGSTEAFF	TGTGCCAGCAGCTTCGGCAGGGGAAGCACTGAAGCTTTCTTT